This T cell receptor beta chain was sequenced for a study of T-cell memory formation after mild COVID-19. General study results and limits: A balance of CD4 and CD8 characterized clones contracting day 15 to 85, whereas later expanders leaned CD4+.

TCRdb re-called the 5' RACE reads with MiXCR, one entry per CDR3 protein. The table includes 14,000 to 15,000 distinct CDR3 sequences, roughly 23% detected once. Trimming took 5 bases from V and 5 from J, leaving 19 bases between them. This CDR3 contains 15 residues. The germline V gene encodes CDR1 LNHDA and CDR2 SQIVND (reference sequence). Only one count was recorded for this clonotype. Its antigen is not known. This chain links TRBV19 with TRBJ2-7; a weak D match, TRBD1 (6 bases). This clonotype was sampled from a young man who had mild COVID-19 (a few samples of this study predate the infection). Cell type and time point are not known. The sample taken for sequencing was PBMCs or a T cell subset sorted from them (not recorded which). In DNA, the CDR3 is TGTGCCAGTAGTTTCTCAGGGGTTTACTGGGACGAGCAGTACTTC. Translating gives CASSFSGVYWDEQYF.